This T cell receptor (beta chain) was retrieved from a study of technical replicates of blood from a few donors. Sequencing used immunoSEQ multiplex PCR; TCRdb keeps in-frame clones, though not all of them. Seen here are tens of thousands of clones, around nine tenths observed once, and the top ten hold 5% to 6.5%. Germline V lookup: CDR1 MNHNS, CDR2 SASEGT. V gave up 7 bases and J gave up 3 bases; unmatched junction bases: 3. This CDR3 is built from 12 residues. This clonotype was obtained from a human donor in good health. Some clones in this sample may be carry-over from other donors' samples. The genes are TRBV6-1 and TRBJ2-7; TRBD1 matches at 7 bases. The sample consisted of PBMCs. The CDR3 DNA is TGTGCCAGCATCGGGACAGTCTACGAGCAGTACTTC. Translated: CASIGTVYEQYF.